Sequencing of this T cell receptor (beta chain) was carried out in a study of tumor-infiltrating lymphocytes in localized non-small cell lung cancer. Study in general: The cohort mixed smokers and never-smokers, several histologies, and some post-neoadjuvant-chemotherapy samples.

Some clones are missing from TCRdb's copy, which holds only in-frame ones; the method was immunoSEQ multiplex PCR. The data contain about 7,100 clones, under 80% of them singletons. Source material: uninvolved lung tissue not adjacent to the tumor. The sequence was obtained from a human donor with non-small cell lung cancer.

CDR3 sequence: CASSPVAKSYEQYF. The CDR3 nucleotides read TGTGCCAGCAGCCCGGTGGCGAAATCCTACGAGCAGTACTTC. V is TRBV11-2 and J is TRBJ2-7; D is unclear. The V gene's germline CDR1 is SGHAT and CDR2 FQNNGV. The germline V and J ends were trimmed by 5 bases and 1 base, with 12 bases remaining between them. CDR3 size: 14 residues.